The sample holds a few counts of the clone carrying this T cell receptor (beta chain). The data were taken from a study of blood T cells in healthy people across ages. Combining a sample-barcoded 5' primer with a J-beta primer mix, a second PCR ran for 7 to 11 cycles. TCRdb called the 5' RACE reads again in MiXCR, with one record for every CDR3 protein. Here the sample spans about 580,000 distinct CDR3 sequences, more than 45% being singletons. J gave up 7 bases and V 6 bases, and 9 bases lay outside the gene matches. The germline V gene has CDR1 MDHEN and CDR2 SYDVKM. The CDR3 totals 14 residues. The sequence derives from a man at least 80 years old in good health. Sequenced material: blood. The chain links TRBV28 to TRBJ2-7, with 10 bases fitting TRBD2. CDR3 DNA: TGTGCCAGCAGGCCCGGGACTAGCGTGACTGAGCAGTACTTC. Amino acid sequence: CASRPGTSVTEQYF.